Below are 7 T cell receptor beta chains sequenced from a single sample in a study of T cell changes during pregnancy in multiple sclerosis (dated by TCRdb to about 2019). Library method: the immunoSEQ multiplex PCR assay. TCRdb obtained this table from immuneACCESS and retained in-frame rearrangements with V and J assigned. These tables miss some clones; where compared with another copy, unresolved V genes account for less than half of the shortfall, and the remainder is unexplained. The sample includes some 70,000 clones, with roughly nine tenths observed a single time. The top ten constitute 1.3% of the sample. This material consisted of peripheral blood, taken in the second trimester of pregnancy. The receptors were sampled from a female donor in good health, enrolled as a control in a pregnancy study.

The J gene is TRBJ2-3, the V gene TRBV9; D unresolved. CDR1 is SGDLS, CDR2 YYNGEE, per germline. The V end was cut by 2 bases, the J end by 5 bases, with 6 bases between. The CDR3 length is 12 residues. CDR3 nucleotide sequence: TGTGCCAGCAGCGTCTACGGAGATACGCAGTATTTT. Translation: CASSVYGDTQYF. Using reference TRBV9 and TRBJ2-3 for the parts outside the CDR3, the full variable domain is DSGVTQTPKHLITATGQRVTLRCSPRSGDLSVYWYQQSLDQGLQFLIQYYNGEERAKGNILERFSAQQFPDLHSELNLSSLELGDSALYFCASSVYGDTQYFGPGTRLTVL.

This clone has just one count. The chain recombines TRBV19 with TRBJ2-1, with 8 bases aligning to TRBD2. Germline V gene lookup returns CDR1 LNHDA and CDR2 SQIVND (reference sequence). The trim removed 6 bases at V and 2 bases at J, leaving 12 bases unmatched. The CDR3 is 17 residues long. The CDR3 coding sequence is TGTGCCAGTAGCCTTACCGGGACTAGAGGGGCCTACAATGAGCAGTTCTTC. It codes for CASSLTGTRGAYNEQFF.

This sequence joins TRBV19 and TRBJ1-1; D may be TRBD1 (6 bases). Trimming left V 3 bases short and J 1 base short, with 12 bases between. The length of the CDR3 is 15 residues. CDR1 and CDR2 (germline): LNHDA, SQIVND (reference sequence). CDR3 in amino acids: CASSIQGRANTEAFF. CDR3 sequence (DNA): TGTGCCAGTAGTATCCAGGGGCGGGCGAACACTGAAGCTTTCTTT.

V and J are TRBV15 and TRBJ2-1, with D hard to call. The CDR3 is made up of 16 amino acids. The germline V gene has CDR1 LNHNV and CDR2 YYDKDF (reference sequence). Trimming stripped 0 bases from V and 0 bases from J, with 9 bases between. The CDR3 DNA reads TGTGCCACCAGCAGAGATACACCCCGCTCCTACAATGAGCAGTTCTTC. This codes for CATSRDTPRSYNEQFF.

A remark on this clone: Other DNA sequences in the same sample also yield this CDR3. The chain carries TRBV30 and TRBJ1-5, with D possibly TRBD1 on 5 matching bases. The V end lost 0 bases, the J end lost 3 bases, and 6 bases lay between the germline ends. CDR3 length: 13 amino acids. Germline V gene sequence: CDR1 GTSNPN, CDR2 SVGIG (reference sequence). The CDR3 nucleotides read TGTGCCTGGAGTGTACAGGACAATCAGCCCCAGCATTTT. Translated, it gives CAWSVQDNQPQHF. Together with reference TRBV30 and TRBJ1-5, the CDR3 gives the full variable domain: SQTIHQWPATLVQPVGSPLSLECTVEGTSNPNLYWYRQAAGRGLQLLFYSVGIGQISSEVPQNLSASRPQDRQFILSSKKLLLSDSGFYLCAWSVQDNQPQHFGDGTRLSIL.

The rearrangement uses TRBV14 and TRBJ1-4, with 7 bases aligning to TRBD1. Germline loops: CDR1 SGHDN, CDR2 FVKESK. Losses at the gene ends were 3 bases for V and 7 bases for J; bases not matched to a gene: 11. CDR3 size: 16 residues. CDR3 residues: CASSQDWTGRVEKLFF. CDR3 in DNA: TGTGCCAGCAGCCAGGACTGGACAGGACGGGTTGAAAAACTGTTTTTT. Drawing the rest from reference TRBV14 and TRBJ1-4, the complete variable domain is EAGVTQFPSHSVIEKGQTVTLRCDPISGHDNLYWYRRVMGKEIKFLLHFVKESKQDESGMPNNRFLAERTGGTYSTLKVQPAELEDSGVYFCASSQDWTGRVEKLFFGSGTQLSVL.

This clone was detected once. The rearrangement uses TRBV7-6 and TRBJ2-5; 16 nucleotides agree with TRBD2. The CDR3 length is 17 residues. J gave up 0 bases and V 5 bases, and 3 bases lay outside the gene matches. The germline CDR1 and CDR2 sequences are SGHVS and FNYEAQ. This CDR3 reads CASSQGLAGGYQETQYF. CDR3 sequence (DNA): TGTGCCAGCAGCCAGGGACTAGCGGGAGGGTACCAAGAGACCCAGTACTTC.